The subject of this entry is one T cell receptor (beta chain). The sample is drawn from a study of blood T cell repertoires in COVID-19. In the source study's methods: Researchers report that nucleated cell counts were estimated from reference gene primer amplification. Here immunoSEQ multiplex PCR was the method, and the copy in TCRdb shows in-frame clones only, minus some. From that table come the V and J calls and clone size; the DNA was used to work out D and trimming. This table holds about 110,000 clones, about 70% found once. Germline CDR1 reads LNHDA; CDR2 reads SQIVND (reference sequence). V gave up 3 bases and J gave up 0 bases; unmatched junction bases: 4. This CDR3 spans 16 amino acids.

This receptor was taken from a human donor with acute or convalescent COVID-19. The donor label of this sample is uncertain. The chain has TRBV19 and TRBJ2-2; 7 nucleotides line up with TRBD1. Source material: peripheral blood. The CDR3 spells CASSIVTGPNTGELFF. CDR3 nucleotides: TGTGCCAGTAGTATCGTGACAGGGCCGAACACCGGGGAGCTGTTTTTT.